The present entry profiles one T cell receptor (beta chain) with its context. Sequencing was performed with immunoSEQ multiplex PCR; in TCRdb, only in-frame clones are kept and a portion is missing. Among 70,000 or so clones listed, 90% were seen once. The data were obtained in a study of T cell clones after liver transplantation. The overall study: At least one year of complete immunosuppression withdrawal without enzymes over twice normal defined tolerance.

CDR1 is MDHEN, CDR2 SYDVKM, per germline. This CDR3 has 13 residues. With V trimmed by 6 bases and J by 3 bases, 2 bases remained unmatched. The chain joins TRBV28 to TRBJ2-7; TRBD1 aligns across 10 bases. The receptor was isolated from a human donor who received a liver transplant. The specimen was CD4+ T cells from blood, collected before liver transplant. The CDR3 region has the DNA TGTGCCAGCAGAGGACAGGGGGACTACGAGCAGTACTTC. It yields the protein CASRGQGDYEQYF.